These 18 T cell receptor beta chains came from one sample sequenced in a study of cytomegalovirus exposure and HLA in healthy donors. PCR was performed using 60 Vbeta and 13 Jbeta primers. TCRdb keeps only in-frame clones here, not all; method: immunoSEQ multiplex PCR. The sample includes under 85,000 clones, roughly 79% seen only once; the top ten take around 1.5%. The specimen sequenced was PBMCs. The receptors stem from a man between 40 and 49 years old in good health and CMV-seronegative.

Note on this clone: Other nucleotide sequences in the sample specify the same CDR3. The chain couples TRBV6-5 to TRBJ1-5, with D maybe TRBD1 (5 bases). In germline, CDR1 is MNHEY, CDR2 SVGAGI. V lost 6 bases and J 4 bases, leaving 13 bases between the germline ends. CDR3 length: 14 residues. The CDR3, as DNA: TGTGCCAGCAGCGAGCAGGGAAGGAATCAGCCCCAGCATTTT. This encodes CASSEQGRNQPQHF.

V gene TRBV4-1 combines with J gene TRBJ2-4; the D gene is possibly TRBD2 (5 bases). This CDR3 is built from 18 residues. Germline V gives CDR1 MGHRA, CDR2 YSYEKL. Trimming shortened V by 1 base and J by 1 base, and 17 bases separated the two germline ends. CDR3 sequence reads: CASSQVASASLAKNIQYF. The CDR3 nucleotides read TGCGCCAGCAGCCAAGTAGCGTCGGCTAGCTTGGCCAAAAACATTCAGTACTTC.

The chain is built from TRBV7-9 and TRBJ2-7, with D tentatively TRBD1 (6 bases). Trimming removed 3 bases at V and 3 bases at J, with 9 bases between. The CDR3 consists of 13 residues. CDR1 SEHNR and CDR2 FQNEAQ come from the germline V gene (reference sequence). CDR3 amino acids: CASSFGQYYEQYF. Written as DNA, the CDR3 is TGTGCCAGCAGCTTCGGACAGTACTACGAGCAGTACTTC. Full variable domain (missing parts from reference TRBV7-9 and TRBJ2-7): DTGVSQNPRHKITKRGQNVTFRCDPISEHNRLYWYRQTLGQGPEFLTYFQNEAQLEKSRLLSDRFSAERPKGSFSTLEIQRTEQGDSAMYLCASSFGQYYEQYFGPGTRLTVT.

The chain couples TRBV9 to TRBJ1-5, with D possibly TRBD1 on 6 matching bases. There are 14 residues in the CDR3. The V gene lost 3 bases and the J gene lost 6 bases, with 13 bases spanning the gap. Germline V CDR1 and CDR2: SGDLS, YYNGEE. The CDR3 DNA follows: TGTGCCAGCAGCGAGGGGGTCGCAGTTCAGCCCCAGCATTTT. Protein sequence: CASSEGVAVQPQHF.

The CDR3 region is CAISPSGDTGELFF. CDR3 nucleotide sequence: TGTGCCATCAGTCCTAGCGGGGACACCGGGGAGCTGTTTTTT. The chain uses TRBV10-3 and TRBJ2-2; 9 bases align to TRBD2. Per germline, CDR1 ENHRY and CDR2 SYGVKD. V trimming: 5 bases; J trimming: 3 bases; junction bases outside the gene matches: 1. CDR3 length: 14 residues.

The V call is TRBV27, the J call TRBJ1-2, with D possibly TRBD1 on 6 matching bases. The CDR3 runs to 14 residues. V was trimmed by 8 bases and J by 6 bases, leaving 19 bases between them. Germline V gene data show CDR1 as MNHEY and CDR2 as SMNVEV (reference sequence). For the CDR3, the DNA is TGTGCCAGCGGCCCCAGGGGCCCGCGTGATGGCTACACCTTC. It specifies CASGPRGPRDGYTF.

The CDR3 nucleotides are TGTGCCAGCAGCTTAGGAGGGAGGTCCGGCGGGGAGCTGTTTTTT. Translated: CASSLGGRSGGELFF. The J gene is TRBJ2-2, the V gene TRBV11-3, with a possible D match to TRBD2 (6 bases). The V gene lost 1 base and the J gene lost 7 bases, with 13 bases spanning the gap. The CDR3 sequence is 15 residues long. CDR1 is SGHNT and CDR2 is YENEEA in the germline V gene.

The rearrangement uses TRBV14 and TRBJ2-7; 7 bases are shared with TRBD2. Germline CDR1 reads SGHDN; CDR2 reads FVKESK. The V segment lost 3 bases and the J segment 6 bases; nucleotides outside the gene matches: 11. CDR3 length equals 15 residues. The CDR3: CASSHRPTSEGEQYF. The CDR3 region has the DNA TGTGCCAGCAGCCACCGGCCTACTAGCGAAGGCGAGCAGTACTTC.

The rearrangement uses TRBV7-6 and TRBJ2-1, with D maybe TRBD1 (5 bases). This CDR3 comprises 17 residues. Trimming cost V 5 bases and J 1 base, with 18 bases left between them. In germline, CDR1 is SGHVS, CDR2 FNYEAQ. CDR3: CASSKGVGQPSYNEQFF. Here the CDR3 DNA reads TGTGCCAGCAGCAAAGGGGTTGGACAACCGTCCTACAATGAGCAGTTCTTC.

The chain couples TRBV4-2 to TRBJ2-1, with D possibly TRBD1 on 5 matching bases. This CDR3 spans 16 amino acids. V was pared by 0 bases and J by 4 bases, with 13 bases between. The germline V gene has CDR1 LGHNA and CDR2 YNFKEQ. The CDR3 sequence is CASSQESSRAYNEQFF. CDR3 DNA sequence: TGTGCCAGCAGCCAAGAATCCAGCAGGGCTTACAATGAGCAGTTCTTC.

The V call is TRBV21-1, the J call TRBJ2-1; the tabulated D call, TRBD2, remains unverified against the DNA. TRBV21-1 has pseudogene status. This CDR3 spans 17 amino acids. The CDR3 DNA follows: TGTGCCAGCAAGCTACATTTGGAGTCCTCGCGGGGCAATGAGCAGTTCTTC. Translated, it gives CASKLHLESSRGNEQFF.

The chain joins TRBV5-1 to TRBJ2-1; TRBD2 matches at 15 bases. Germline trimming cut 4 bases from V and 12 bases from J; bases unmatched to any gene: 8. Germline V gene lookup returns CDR1 SGHRS and CDR2 YFSETQ. This CDR3 has 15 amino acids. This chain's CDR3 is CASSPSGLAGGGQFF. The CDR3 DNA reads as TGCGCCAGCAGCCCCTCCGGACTAGCGGGAGGGGGGCAGTTCTTC.

The V gene is TRBV28, the J gene TRBJ2-1; the match to TRBD2 covers 10 bases. The CDR3 consists of 16 residues. The ends lost 5 bases at V and 3 bases at J; junction bases unmatched: 7. CDR1 and CDR2 from the germline V gene are MDHEN and SYDVKM. The CDR3 spells CASSIDSGRSYNEQFF. CDR3 in DNA: TGTGCCAGCAGTATCGATAGCGGGAGGAGCTACAATGAGCAGTTCTTC.

The table lists this clone with a few counts. The V gene is TRBV5-1, the J gene TRBJ1-6; 7 bases map to TRBD1. Germline V gene lookup returns CDR1 SGHRS and CDR2 YFSETQ. Germline trimming cut 2 bases from V and 10 bases from J; bases unmatched to any gene: 9. There are 15 residues in the CDR3. This CDR3 is CASSFESDRASPLHF. The CDR3 DNA follows: TGCGCCAGCAGCTTTGAGAGTGACAGGGCCTCACCCCTCCACTTT. Using reference TRBV5-1 and TRBJ1-6 for the parts outside the CDR3, the full variable domain is KAGVTQTPRYLIKTRGQQVTLSCSPISGHRSVSWYQQTPGQGLQFLFEYFSETQRNKGNFPGRFSGRQFSNSRSEMNVSTLELGDSALYLCASSFESDRASPLHFGNGTRLTVT.

This chain uses TRBV18 with TRBJ1-5; 7 nucleotides agree with TRBD1. CDR3 size: 13 residues. V shed 4 bases and J 6 bases; nucleotides not matched to a gene: 3. Germline V gives CDR1 KGHSH, CDR2 LQKENI. CDR3 nucleotides: TGTGCCAGCTCACAGGGGGCGAGTCAGCCCCAGCATTTT. It specifies CASSQGASQPQHF. The complete variable domain, with remaining parts taken from reference TRBV18 and TRBJ1-5, reads NAGVMQNPRHLVRRRGQEARLRCSPMKGHSHVYWYRQLPEEGLKFMVYLQKENIIDESGMPKERFSAEFPKEGPSILRIQQVVRGDSAAYFCASSQGASQPQHFGDGTRLSIL.

This chain uses TRBV7-9 with TRBJ1-1; no clear D. Trimming took off 1 base at V and 7 bases at J, with 10 bases between the two ends. The CDR3 is 13 residues long. CDR1 is SEHNR, CDR2 FQNEAQ, per germline (reference sequence). The CDR3: CASSLEVTVEAFF. The CDR3 DNA reads TGTGCCAGCAGCTTAGAAGTAACAGTTGAAGCTTTCTTT. The variable domain in full, completed from reference TRBV7-9 and TRBJ1-1, reads DTGVSQNPRHKITKRGQNVTFRCDPISEHNRLYWYRQTLGQGPEFLTYFQNEAQLEKSRLLSDRFSAERPKGSFSTLEIQRTEQGDSAMYLCASSLEVTVEAFFGQGTRLTVV.

This sequence joins TRBV7-9 and TRBJ2-1, with TRBD2 matching 11 bases. The CDR3 is 19 residues long. CDR1 and CDR2 (germline): SEHNR, FQNEAQ (reference sequence). V was clipped by 5 bases and J by 0 bases; unmatched bases: 12. DNA of the CDR3: TGTGCCAGCAGCCGATTCAATCTAGCGGGAGGACTCTCCTACAATGAGCAGTTCTTC. Its protein product is CASSRFNLAGGLSYNEQFF.

The V and J genes are TRBV4-1 and TRBJ2-1, with 8 bases fitting TRBD2. The V and J ends lost 3 bases and 2 bases, in that order; junction bases with no gene match: 6. This CDR3 is built from 16 residues. Germline V CDR1 and CDR2: MGHRA, YSYEKL. CDR3 in amino acids: CASSHLAGLPYNEQFF. The CDR3 coding sequence is TGCGCCAGCAGCCATTTAGCGGGACTACCCTACAATGAGCAGTTCTTC.